The source of this T cell receptor beta chain is a study of regulatory T cells in long-lasting Graves disease. Study-wide findings and caveats: The study found lower TCR diversity in persistent Graves' patients than in newly diagnosed ones.

Indicated time point: newly diagnosed GD, antithyroid drugs for less than 3 months. RNA extracted from PBMCs served as the sequencing template. The CDR3 is 22 residues long. V was pared by 4 bases and J by 0 bases, with 21 bases of the junction left unmatched. Germline CDR1 is MNHGY and CDR2 is SVAAGI. Concerning this clonotype: Its antigen is not known.

The TCR beta library used iRepertoire HTBI primers with Arm-PCR amplification of CDR3. Via MiXCR, TCRdb re-called the multiplex PCR reads, giving one row per CDR3 protein. The data show over 500,000 distinct CDR3 sequences, roughly 15% seen once. This sample also appeared in a second study, on T cells in Graves' hyperthyroidism and ophthalmopathy. That report adds: The TCR CDR3 first-round RT-PCR relied on the HTBI primer set. Blood samples included most of the expanded thyroid clonotypes exceeding 0.001. Model-based prediction identified ophthalmopathy a median approximately 6.2 months prior to its onset.

The specimen was peripheral blood mononuclear cells (PBMCs), collected at new diagnosis, from a patient treated with antithyroid drugs. The rearrangement uses TRBV6-9 and TRBJ2-7, with 13 positions matching TRBD2. The TCR sequence derives from a woman aged 25 to 39 with Graves disease. Here the CDR3 reads CASSSGQGPAPGLAGISYEQYF. The CDR3 nucleotides read TGTGCCAGCAGTTCCGGACAGGGCCCCGCACCGGGACTAGCGGGAATCTCCTACGAGCAGTACTTC.